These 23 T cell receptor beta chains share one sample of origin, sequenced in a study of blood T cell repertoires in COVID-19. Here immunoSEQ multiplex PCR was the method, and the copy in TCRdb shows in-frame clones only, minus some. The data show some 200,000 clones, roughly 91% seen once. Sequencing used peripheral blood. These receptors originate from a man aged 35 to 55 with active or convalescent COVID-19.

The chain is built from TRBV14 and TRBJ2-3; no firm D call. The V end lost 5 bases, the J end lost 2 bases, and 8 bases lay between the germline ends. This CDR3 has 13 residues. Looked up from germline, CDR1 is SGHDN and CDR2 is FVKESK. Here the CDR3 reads CASSSFSTDTQYF. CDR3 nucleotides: TGTGCCAGCAGCTCGTTCTCCACAGATACGCAGTATTTT.

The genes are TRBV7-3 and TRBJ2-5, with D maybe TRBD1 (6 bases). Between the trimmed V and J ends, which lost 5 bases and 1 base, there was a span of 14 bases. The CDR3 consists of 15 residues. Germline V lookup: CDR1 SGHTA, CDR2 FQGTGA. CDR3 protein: CASSEGQNLQETQYF. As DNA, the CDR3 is TGTGCCAGCAGCGAGGGACAAAACCTCCAAGAGACCCAGTACTTC.

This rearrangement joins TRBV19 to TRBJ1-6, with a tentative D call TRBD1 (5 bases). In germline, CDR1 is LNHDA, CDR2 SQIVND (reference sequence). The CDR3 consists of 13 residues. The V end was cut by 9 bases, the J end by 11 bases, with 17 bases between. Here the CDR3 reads CASSGQGRTPLHF. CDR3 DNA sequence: TGTGCCAGCTCGGGCCAGGGAAGGACACCCCTCCACTTT.

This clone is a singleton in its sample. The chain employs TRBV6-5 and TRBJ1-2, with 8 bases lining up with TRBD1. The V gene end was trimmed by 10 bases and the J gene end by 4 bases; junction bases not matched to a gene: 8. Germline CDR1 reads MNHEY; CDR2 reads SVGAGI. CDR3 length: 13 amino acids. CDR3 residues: CAIYGQGPYGYTF. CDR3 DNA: TGTGCCATCTACGGACAGGGACCCTATGGCTACACCTTC.

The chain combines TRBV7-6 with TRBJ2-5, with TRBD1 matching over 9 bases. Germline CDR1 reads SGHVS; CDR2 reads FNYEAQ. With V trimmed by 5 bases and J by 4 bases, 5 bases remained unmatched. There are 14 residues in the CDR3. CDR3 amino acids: CASSQGQGGETQYF. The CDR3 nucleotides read TGTGCCAGCAGCCAGGGACAGGGAGGAGAGACCCAGTACTTC.

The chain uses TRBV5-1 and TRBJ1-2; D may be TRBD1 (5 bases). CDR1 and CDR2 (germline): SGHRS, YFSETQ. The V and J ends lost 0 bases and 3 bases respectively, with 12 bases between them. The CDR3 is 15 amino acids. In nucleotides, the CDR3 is TGCGCCAGCAGCTTGGCCGCAGGGTCTGACTATGGCTACACCTTC. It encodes CASSLAAGSDYGYTF. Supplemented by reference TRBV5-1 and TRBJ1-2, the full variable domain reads KAGVTQTPRYLIKTRGQQVTLSCSPISGHRSVSWYQQTPGQGLQFLFEYFSETQRNKGNFPGRFSGRQFSNSRSEMNVSTLELGDSALYLCASSLAAGSDYGYTFGSGTRLTVV.

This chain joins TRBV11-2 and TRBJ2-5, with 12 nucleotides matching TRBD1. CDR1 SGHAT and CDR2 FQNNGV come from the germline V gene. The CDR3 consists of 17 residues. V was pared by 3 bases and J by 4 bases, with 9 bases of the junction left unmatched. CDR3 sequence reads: CASSFESGTGGRETQYF. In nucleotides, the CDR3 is TGTGCCAGCAGCTTTGAGTCCGGGACAGGGGGCCGAGAGACCCAGTACTTC.

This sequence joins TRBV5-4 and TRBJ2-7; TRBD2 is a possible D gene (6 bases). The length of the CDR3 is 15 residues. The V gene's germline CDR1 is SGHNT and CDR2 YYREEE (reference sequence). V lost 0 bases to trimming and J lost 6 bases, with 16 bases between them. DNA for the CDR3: TGTGCCAGCAGCTTGGAGGGACTTGGTCTCTCCGAGCAGTACTTC. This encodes CASSLEGLGLSEQYF. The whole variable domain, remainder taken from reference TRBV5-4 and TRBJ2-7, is ETGVTQSPTHLIKTRGQQVTLRCSSQSGHNTVSWYQQALGQGPQFIFQYYREEENGRGNFPPRFSGLQFPNYSSELNVNALELDDSALYLCASSLEGLGLSEQYFGPGTRLTVT.

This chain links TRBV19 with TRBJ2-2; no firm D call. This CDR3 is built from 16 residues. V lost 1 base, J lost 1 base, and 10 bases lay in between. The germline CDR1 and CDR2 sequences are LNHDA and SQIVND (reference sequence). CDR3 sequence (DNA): TGTGCCAGTAGTATAGGTATAGTCAAGAACACCGGGGAGCTGTTTTTT. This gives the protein CASSIGIVKNTGELFF.

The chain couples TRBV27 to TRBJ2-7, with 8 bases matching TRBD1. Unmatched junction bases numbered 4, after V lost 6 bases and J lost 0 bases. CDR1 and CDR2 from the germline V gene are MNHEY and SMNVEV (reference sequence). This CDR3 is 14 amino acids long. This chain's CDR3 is CASRRDRFSYEQYF. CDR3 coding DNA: TGTGCCAGCAGGAGGGACAGGTTCTCCTACGAGCAGTACTTC.

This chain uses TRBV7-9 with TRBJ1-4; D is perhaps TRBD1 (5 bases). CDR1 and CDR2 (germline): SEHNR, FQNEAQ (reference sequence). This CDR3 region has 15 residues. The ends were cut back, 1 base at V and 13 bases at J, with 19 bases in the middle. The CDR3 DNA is TGTGCCAGCAGCTTAGGCTATCGACAGACCGGCGGACTGTTTTTT. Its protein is CASSLGYRQTGGLFF.

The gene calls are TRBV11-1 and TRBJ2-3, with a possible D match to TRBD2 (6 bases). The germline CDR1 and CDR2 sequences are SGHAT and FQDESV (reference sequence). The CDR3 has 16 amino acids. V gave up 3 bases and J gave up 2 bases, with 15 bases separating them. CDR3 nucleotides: TGTGCCAGCAGCTTTAATCCGGGACTCAACACAGATACGCAGTATTTT. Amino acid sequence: CASSFNPGLNTDTQYF.

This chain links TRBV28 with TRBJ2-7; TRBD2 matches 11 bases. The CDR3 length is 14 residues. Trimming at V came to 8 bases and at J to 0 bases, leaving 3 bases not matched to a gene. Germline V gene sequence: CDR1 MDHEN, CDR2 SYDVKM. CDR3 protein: CASGTSGSSYEQYF. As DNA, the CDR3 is TGTGCCAGCGGGACTAGCGGCAGCTCCTACGAGCAGTACTTC.

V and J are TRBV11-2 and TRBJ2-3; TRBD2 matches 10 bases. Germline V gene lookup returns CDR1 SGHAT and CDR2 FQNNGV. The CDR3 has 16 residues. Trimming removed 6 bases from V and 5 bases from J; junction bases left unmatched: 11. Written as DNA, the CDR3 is TGTGCCAGCAGGAGGGTAGCGGGGGGAAGAGGAGATACGCAGTATTTT. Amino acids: CASRRVAGGRGDTQYF. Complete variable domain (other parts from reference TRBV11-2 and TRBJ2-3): EAGVAQSPRYKIIEKRQSVAFWCNPISGHATLYWYQQILGQGPKLLIQFQNNGVVDDSQLPKDRFSAERLKGVDSTLKIQPAKLEDSAVYLCASRRVAGGRGDTQYFGPGTRLTVL.

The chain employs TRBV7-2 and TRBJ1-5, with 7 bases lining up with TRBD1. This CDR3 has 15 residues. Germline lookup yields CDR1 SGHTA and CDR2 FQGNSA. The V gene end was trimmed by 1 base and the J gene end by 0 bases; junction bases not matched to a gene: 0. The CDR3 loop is CASSLGDSSNQPQHF. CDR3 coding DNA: TGTGCCAGCAGCTTAGGGGACAGTAGCAATCAGCCCCAGCATTTT. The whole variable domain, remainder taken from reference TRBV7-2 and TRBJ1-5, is GAGVSQSPSNKVTEKGKDVELRCDPISGHTALYWYRQSLGQGLEFLIYFQGNSAPDKSGLPSDRFSAERTGGSVSTLTIQRTQQEDSAVYLCASSLGDSSNQPQHFGDGTRLSIL.

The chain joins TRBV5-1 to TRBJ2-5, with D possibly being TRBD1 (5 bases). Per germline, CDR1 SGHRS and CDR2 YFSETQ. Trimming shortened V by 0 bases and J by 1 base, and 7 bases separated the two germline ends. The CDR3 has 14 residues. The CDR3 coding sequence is TGCGCCAGCAGCTTGGTTCAGGGCCAAGAGACCCAGTACTTC. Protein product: CASSLVQGQETQYF.

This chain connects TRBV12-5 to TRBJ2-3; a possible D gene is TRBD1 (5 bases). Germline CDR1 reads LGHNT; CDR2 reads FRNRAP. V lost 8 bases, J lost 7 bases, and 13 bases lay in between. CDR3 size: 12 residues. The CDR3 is CASSRDVYTQYF. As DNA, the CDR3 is TGTGCTAGTAGCAGGGATGTCTATACGCAGTATTTT.

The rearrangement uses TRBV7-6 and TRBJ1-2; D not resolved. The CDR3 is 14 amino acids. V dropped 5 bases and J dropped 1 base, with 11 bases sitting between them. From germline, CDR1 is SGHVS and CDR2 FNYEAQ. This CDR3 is CASSRTQFNYGYTF. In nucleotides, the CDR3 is TGTGCCAGCAGCCGAACACAGTTTAACTATGGCTACACCTTC.

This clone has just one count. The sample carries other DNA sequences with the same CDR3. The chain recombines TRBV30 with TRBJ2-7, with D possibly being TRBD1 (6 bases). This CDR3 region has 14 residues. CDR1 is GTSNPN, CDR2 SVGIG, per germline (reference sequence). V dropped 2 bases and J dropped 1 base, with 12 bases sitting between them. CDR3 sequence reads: CAWSSTGRSYEQYF. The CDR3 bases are TGTGCCTGGAGTTCGACAGGCCGTTCCTACGAGCAGTACTTC.

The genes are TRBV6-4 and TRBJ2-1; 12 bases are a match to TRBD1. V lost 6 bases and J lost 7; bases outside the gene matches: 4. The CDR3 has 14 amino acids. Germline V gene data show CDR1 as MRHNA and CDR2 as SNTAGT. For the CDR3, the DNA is TGTGCCAGCAGGGGACAGGGGGCATCTAATGAGCAGTTCTTC. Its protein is CASRGQGASNEQFF.

CDR3 nucleotide sequence: TGTGCCAGCAGGGCGACATCAGGCAATCAGCCCCAGCATTTT. This translates into CASRATSGNQPQHF. The chain couples TRBV6-5 to TRBJ1-5; D not certain. CDR3 size: 14 residues. V dropped 6 bases and J dropped 2 bases, with 11 bases sitting between them. Germline loops: CDR1 MNHEY, CDR2 SVGAGI.

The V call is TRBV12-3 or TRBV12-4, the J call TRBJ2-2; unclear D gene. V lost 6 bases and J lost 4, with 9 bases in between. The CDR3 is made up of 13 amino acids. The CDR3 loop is CASSTLLTGELFF. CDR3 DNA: TGTGCCAGCAGCACATTGCTCACCGGGGAGCTGTTTTTT.

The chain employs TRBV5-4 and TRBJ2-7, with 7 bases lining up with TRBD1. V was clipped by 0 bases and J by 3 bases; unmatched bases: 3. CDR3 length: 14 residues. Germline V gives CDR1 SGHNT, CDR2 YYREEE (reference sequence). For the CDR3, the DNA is TGTGCCAGCAGCTTGGATCAGGGGGACTACGAGCAGTACTTC. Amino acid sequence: CASSLDQGDYEQYF.